Here is one TCR beta chain with its context. Its antigen is not known. This specimen comes from a study of T-cell reconstitution after alpha-beta-depleted transplantation in children. General study points: Alpha-beta T cells about two months after transplant reportedly derived from several hundred expanded graft clones. A year post-transplant, T-cell counts and diversity derived mostly from newly produced T cells.

A TCRbeta library incorporating unique molecular identifiers was prepared. TCRdb reanalysed the PCR reads using MiXCR and keeps one entry per CDR3 protein. The sample holds fewer than 550,000 distinct CDR3 sequences, about 10% seen once. This sequence was found in a female patient between 2 and 15 years old who had a stem cell transplant for aplastic anemia, so the T cells may come from the graft donor. The sample here was PBMCs, mostly from graft donor cells, taken 180 days after TCRalphabeta/CD19-depleted stem cell transplant.

CDR3 nucleotides: TGTGCCAGCAGCAAAGGGACCAGCTCCTACGAGCAGTACGTC. Its translation: CASSKGTSSYEQYV. The chain carries TRBV21-1 and TRBJ2-7. TRBV21-1 is a documented pseudogene. The length of the CDR3 is 14 residues.